The present TCR beta chain was sequenced within a study of response to subunit inactivated influenza vaccine. Each CDR3 protein gets one entry after TCRdb re-called the RT-PCR reads with MiXCR. Of 400,000 to 650,000 distinct CDR3 sequences in the sample, approximately 7.7% were seen once. In this sample, this clonotype turned up many times. The antigen remains unidentified. This CDR3 has 12 residues. V was pared by 6 bases and J by 3 bases, with 12 bases between. CDR1 SQVTM and CDR2 ANQGSEA come from the germline V gene. Study outcomes and limitations: The authors put forward the suggestion that each seasonal influenza vaccination may bring in only a limited number of new T cells.

This clonotype was obtained from a man aged 50 to 69 who received an inactivated influenza vaccine. This rearrangement joins TRBV29-1 to TRBJ2-7, with D maybe TRBD2 (5 bases). This sample comprised PBMCs from blood, obtained less than 25 months after vaccination. The CDR3 protein is CSVELGGYEQYF. CDR3 DNA sequence: TGCAGCGTAGAGCTAGGAGGCTACGAGCAGTACTTC.